A selection of T cell receptor beta chains follows, all from one sample in a study of T-cell reconstitution after alpha-beta-depleted transplantation in children. TCRdb itself ran the PCR reads through MiXCR, one entry per CDR3 protein. The repertoire includes about 610,000 distinct CDR3 sequences, roughly 10% of them detected once, and 4% sits in the top ten. The sample consisted of PBMCs from the stem cell graft donor, taken from the stem cell graft. The receptors here all came from a human donor who donated a stem cell graft to a child with acute myeloid leukemia. CDR3s include the opening cysteine and the closing phenylalanine or tryptophan. A D gene is named only where the DNA matches it firmly. Some rows have no size entry. The others give once, few or many, or a class for an expanded clone.

v_gene: TRBV12-3/TRBV12-4
j_gene: TRBJ1-5
abundance: -
d_gene: -
CDR3aa: CASSPRDSGGPQHF
CDR3nt: TGTGCCAGCAGCCCCAGGGACTCCGGGGGGCCCCAGCATTTT

v_gene: TRBV28
j_gene: TRBJ2-1
abundance: few
d_gene: TRBD2
CDR3aa: CASSLSLRTSGRQISYNEQFF
CDR3nt: TGTGCCAGCAGTTTATCCCTTCGGACTAGCGGGCGCCAGATCTCCTACAATGAGCAGTTCTTC

v_gene: TRBV18
j_gene: TRBJ2-1
abundance: -
d_gene: TRBD2
CDR3aa: CASSPLAGGGYNEQFF
CDR3nt: TGTGCCAGCTCACCTCTAGCGGGAGGAGGCTACAATGAGCAGTTCTTC

v_gene: TRBV20-1
j_gene: TRBJ2-1
abundance: few
d_gene: -
CDR3aa: CSARRYDEQFF
CDR3nt: TGCAGTGCTAGACGTTATGATGAGCAGTTCTTC

v_gene: TRBV5-1
j_gene: TRBJ2-1
abundance: -
d_gene: TRBD2
CDR3aa: CASSQTGTSGRNEQFF
CDR3nt: TGCGCCAGCAGCCAAACCGGGACTAGCGGGAGGAATGAGCAGTTCTTC

v_gene: TRBV6-2/TRBV6-3
j_gene: TRBJ2-7
abundance: many
d_gene: -
CDR3aa: CASRAVEEQYF
CDR3nt: TGTGCCAGCAGAGCGGTAGAGGAGCAGTACTTC

v_gene: TRBV4-3
j_gene: TRBJ2-7
abundance: few
d_gene: TRBD2
CDR3aa: CASNQAGEYEQYF
CDR3nt: TGCGCCAGCAACCAAGCGGGAGAGTACGAGCAGTACTTC

v_gene: TRBV30
j_gene: TRBJ2-5
abundance: few
d_gene: -
CDR3aa: CAWSVGSSKTQYF
CDR3nt: TGTGCCTGGAGTGTTGGCAGCTCAAAGACCCAGTACTTC

v_gene: TRBV28
j_gene: TRBJ1-2
abundance: many
d_gene: -
CDR3aa: CASSTSYGYTF
CDR3nt: TGTGCCAGCAGTACCAGCTATGGCTACACCTTC

v_gene: TRBV7-9
j_gene: TRBJ2-2
abundance: many
d_gene: -
CDR3aa: CASSSDTTTGELFF
CDR3nt: TGTGCCAGCAGCTCGGATACTACCACCGGGGAGCTGTTTTTT

v_gene: TRBV12-3/TRBV12-4
j_gene: TRBJ2-2
abundance: few
d_gene: TRBD1
CDR3aa: CASSFWDRASGELFF
CDR3nt: TGTGCCAGCAGTTTTTGGGACAGGGCTTCCGGGGAGCTGTTTTTT

v_gene: TRBV9
j_gene: TRBJ2-3
abundance: few
d_gene: -
CDR3aa: CASSVEFRSDTQYF
CDR3nt: TGTGCCAGCAGCGTAGAATTCCGGTCAGATACGCAGTATTTT

v_gene: TRBV7-7
j_gene: TRBJ2-2
abundance: few
d_gene: -
CDR3aa: CARRMAGELFF
CDR3nt: TGTGCCAGGCGGATGGCCGGGGAGCTGTTTTTT

v_gene: TRBV29-1
j_gene: TRBJ2-7
abundance: -
d_gene: -
CDR3aa: CSVRADLYEQYF
CDR3nt: TGCAGCGTCCGAGCGGATCTCTACGAGCAGTACTTC

v_gene: TRBV18
j_gene: TRBJ2-5
abundance: -
d_gene: TRBD2
CDR3aa: CASSPVAGGETQYF
CDR3nt: TGTGCCAGCTCACCTGTAGCGGGAGGAGAGACCCAGTACTTC

v_gene: TRBV4-3
j_gene: TRBJ1-4
abundance: -
d_gene: -
CDR3aa: CASSQVPEKLFF
CDR3nt: TGCGCCAGCAGCCAAGTTCCCGAAAAACTGTTTTTT

v_gene: TRBV5-1
j_gene: TRBJ2-5
abundance: few
d_gene: -
CDR3aa: CASSLVPGKETQYF
CDR3nt: TGCGCCAGCAGCTTGGTCCCGGGTAAAGAGACCCAGTACTTC

v_gene: TRBV27
j_gene: TRBJ2-1
abundance: many
d_gene: TRBD2
CDR3aa: CASSLGLAGGQFF
CDR3nt: TGTGCCAGCAGTTTAGGGCTAGCGGGAGGGCAGTTCTTC

v_gene: TRBV12-3/TRBV12-4
j_gene: TRBJ2-7
abundance: many
d_gene: TRBD1
CDR3aa: CASSPGTGVREQYF
CDR3nt: TGTGCCAGCAGTCCCGGGACAGGGGTGCGCGAGCAGTACTTC

v_gene: TRBV11-1
j_gene: TRBJ2-1
abundance: few
d_gene: TRBD2
CDR3aa: CASSYPGTSSHEQFF
CDR3nt: TGTGCCAGCAGCTATCCCGGGACTAGTTCGCATGAGCAGTTCTTC

v_gene: TRBV7-2
j_gene: TRBJ2-3
abundance: many
d_gene: -
CDR3aa: CASTLLGGPTDTQYF
CDR3nt: TGTGCCAGCACCCTCCTGGGGGGCCCCACAGATACGCAGTATTTT

v_gene: TRBV7-2
j_gene: TRBJ2-3
abundance: -
d_gene: -
CDR3aa: CASRLLSTDTQYF
CDR3nt: TGTGCCAGCAGGCTTTTAAGCACAGATACGCAGTATTTT

v_gene: TRBV7-6
j_gene: TRBJ2-7
abundance: -
d_gene: TRBD2
CDR3aa: CASSGTSVTYSYEQYF
CDR3nt: TGTGCCAGCAGCGGCACTAGCGTCACCTACTCCTACGAGCAGTACTTC

v_gene: TRBV4-2
j_gene: TRBJ2-2
abundance: many
d_gene: -
CDR3aa: CASSQDFTGWNGELFF
CDR3nt: TGTGCCAGCAGCCAAGATTTCACAGGGTGGAACGGGGAGCTGTTTTTT